The clone carrying this TCR beta chain was detected only once. Sequencing templates came from extracted RNA that was reverse transcribed into cDNA. Assay: immunoSEQ multiplex PCR; the TCRdb copy retains only in-frame clones and omits some. The profile shows more than 90,000 clones, approximately 60% of them singletons. The treatment is: oral pan-JAK inhibitor, 5-10 mg twice daily. The data stem from a study of CD8+ T cells in alopecia areata. Study at large: The study gave treated patients oral tofacitinib at 5 to 10 mg twice daily. The drug, tofacitinib, lasted 6 to 18 months, followed by 6 months off drug.

The sample in question was CD8+ T cells sorted from blood, obtained at week 4, from a patient treated with tofacitinib. The receptor comes from a human donor with alopecia areata.

CDR3 amino acids: CASSLGGQGYGYTF. CDR3 bases: TGTGCCAGCAGTTTAGGGGGACAGGGCTATGGCTACACCTTC. The J gene is TRBJ1-2, the V gene TRBV27, with 9 nucleotides matching TRBD1. The V segment lost 2 bases and the J segment 4 bases; nucleotides outside the gene matches: 2. Germline values: CDR1 MNHEY, CDR2 SMNVEV (reference sequence). This CDR3 is 14 amino acids long.